This entry is about one T cell receptor (beta chain). Its antigen remains unknown. The sample originates from a study of cytomegalovirus exposure and HLA in healthy donors. Findings and caveats of the study: Later analysis demonstrated an association between a missense DCLRE1C variant and TCR beta V- and J-gene trimming. Only CMV serostatus was available as immune exposure information. The authors confirmed in vitro that a few CMV-associated chains were specific for CMV antigens.

Germline V gene sequence: CDR1 SGHNT, CDR2 YYREEE (reference sequence). V was pared by 4 bases and J by 9 bases, with 11 bases of the junction left unmatched. This CDR3 contains 16 residues. The PCR was carried out with 60 Vbeta primers and 13 Jbeta primers. Sequenced by immunoSEQ multiplex PCR; TCRdb stores in-frame clones only, minus some. This sample has over 100,000 clones, with approximately 80% found just once. This sequence originates from a male donor in good health and CMV-seropositive. The chain combines TRBV5-4 with TRBJ2-1; TRBD2 matches 12 bases. Sequenced sample: PBMCs. The CDR3 sequence is CASSTRLAGARGEQFF. In DNA, the CDR3 is TGTGCCAGCAGCACCCGACTAGCGGGAGCGCGGGGTGAGCAGTTCTTC.